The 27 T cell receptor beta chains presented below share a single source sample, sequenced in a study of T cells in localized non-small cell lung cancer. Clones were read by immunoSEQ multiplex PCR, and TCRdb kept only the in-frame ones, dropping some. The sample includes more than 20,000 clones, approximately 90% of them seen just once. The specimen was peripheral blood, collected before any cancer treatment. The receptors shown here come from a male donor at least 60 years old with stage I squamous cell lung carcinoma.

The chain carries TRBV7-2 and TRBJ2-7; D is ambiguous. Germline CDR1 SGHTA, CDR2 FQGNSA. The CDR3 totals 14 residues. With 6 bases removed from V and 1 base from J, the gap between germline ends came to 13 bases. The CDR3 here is CASRLRDPSYEQYF. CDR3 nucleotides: TGTGCCAGCAGGCTCAGAGATCCTTCCTACGAGCAGTACTTC.

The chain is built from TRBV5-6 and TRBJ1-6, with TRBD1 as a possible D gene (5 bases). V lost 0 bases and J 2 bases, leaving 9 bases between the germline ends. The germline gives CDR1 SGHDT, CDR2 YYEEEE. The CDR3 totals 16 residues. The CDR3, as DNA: TGTGCCAGCAGCTTGGTCGGGGGTCCCTATAATTCACCCCTCCACTTT. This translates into CASSLVGGPYNSPLHF.

The CDR3 DNA sequence: TGTGCCAGCAGTTACTCTGCGACCTCACCCCTCCACTTT. Protein: CASSYSATSPLHF. This chain joins TRBV6-5 and TRBJ1-6; D gene uncertain. This CDR3 has 13 amino acids. V lost 0 bases and J 10 bases, leaving 7 bases between the germline ends. Germline V lookup: CDR1 MNHEY, CDR2 SVGAGI.

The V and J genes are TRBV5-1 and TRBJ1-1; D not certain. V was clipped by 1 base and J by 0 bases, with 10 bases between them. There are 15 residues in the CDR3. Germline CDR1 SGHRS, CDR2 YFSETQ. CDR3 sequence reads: CASSLNSHLNTEAFF. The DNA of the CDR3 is TGCGCCAGCAGCTTGAATTCCCACTTGAACACTGAAGCTTTCTTT.

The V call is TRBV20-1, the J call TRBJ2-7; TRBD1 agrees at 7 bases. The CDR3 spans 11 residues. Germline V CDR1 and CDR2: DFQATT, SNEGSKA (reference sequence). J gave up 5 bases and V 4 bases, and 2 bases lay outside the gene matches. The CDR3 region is CSAKQGNEQYF. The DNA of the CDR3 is TGCAGTGCTAAACAGGGGAACGAGCAGTACTTC.

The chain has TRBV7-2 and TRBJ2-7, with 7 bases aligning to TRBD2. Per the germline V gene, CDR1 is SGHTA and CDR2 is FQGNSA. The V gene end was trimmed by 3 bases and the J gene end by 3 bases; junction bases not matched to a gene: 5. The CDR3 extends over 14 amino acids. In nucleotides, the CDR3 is TGTGCCAGCAGCTTTTCGCGGGGGAACTACGAGCAGTACTTC. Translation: CASSFSRGNYEQYF. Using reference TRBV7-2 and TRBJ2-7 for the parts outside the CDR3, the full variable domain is GAGVSQSPSNKVTEKGKDVELRCDPISGHTALYWYRQSLGQGLEFLIYFQGNSAPDKSGLPSDRFSAERTGGSVSTLTIQRTQQEDSAVYLCASSFSRGNYEQYFGPGTRLTVT.

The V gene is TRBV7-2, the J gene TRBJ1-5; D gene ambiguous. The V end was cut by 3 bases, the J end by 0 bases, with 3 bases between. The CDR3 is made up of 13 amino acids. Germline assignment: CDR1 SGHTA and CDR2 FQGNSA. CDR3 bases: TGTGCCAGCAGCTTGAGTAGCAATCAGCCCCAGCATTTT. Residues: CASSLSSNQPQHF.

In DNA, the CDR3 is TGTGCCAGTACCTCCGGACTCCGGACTCTGAACACTGAAGCTTTCTTT. Protein sequence: CASTSGLRTLNTEAFF. The genes are TRBV19 and TRBJ1-1; D not resolved. The length of the CDR3 is 16 residues. V dropped 7 bases and J dropped 0 bases, with 18 bases sitting between them. Germline V gene sequence: CDR1 LNHDA, CDR2 SQIVND (reference sequence). The full variable domain, rest sourced from reference TRBV19 and TRBJ1-1, is DGGITQSPKYLFRKEGQNVTLSCEQNLNHDAMYWYRQDPGQGLRLIYYSQIVNDFQKGDIAEGYSVSREKKESFPLTVTSAQKNPTAFYLCASTSGLRTLNTEAFFGQGTRLTVV.

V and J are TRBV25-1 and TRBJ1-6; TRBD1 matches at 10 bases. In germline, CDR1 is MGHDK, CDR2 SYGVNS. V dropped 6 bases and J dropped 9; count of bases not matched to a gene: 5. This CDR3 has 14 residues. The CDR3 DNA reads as TGTGCCAGCAGAAGACAGGGGGCAGGTTCACCCCTCCACTTT. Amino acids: CASRRQGAGSPLHF. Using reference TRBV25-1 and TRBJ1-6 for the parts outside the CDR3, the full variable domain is EADIYQTPRYLVIGTGKKITLECSQTMGHDKMYWYQQDPGMELHLIHYSYGVNSTEKGDLSSESTVSRIRTEHFPLTLESARPSHTSQYLCASRRQGAGSPLHFGNGTRLTVT.

The CDR3: CASSARQGRNLGYTF. Here the CDR3 DNA reads TGTGCCAGCAGCGCTCGACAGGGGAGGAACCTTGGCTACACCTTC. This chain links TRBV13 with TRBJ1-2, with 8 bases aligning to TRBD1. There are 15 residues in the CDR3. Looked up from germline, CDR1 is PRHDT and CDR2 is FYEKMQ (reference sequence). Trimming cost V 5 bases and J 7 bases; bases outside gene matches: 12.

The CDR3 protein is CASSMVPGTTYEQYF. The CDR3 bases are TGTGCCAGCAGTATGGTCCCCGGGACCACCTACGAGCAGTACTTC. This rearrangement joins TRBV2 to TRBJ2-7; D is possibly TRBD1 or TRBD2 (5 bases each). This CDR3 is 15 amino acids long. V lost 5 bases to trimming and J lost 2 bases, with 16 bases between them. Germline V gene sequence: CDR1 SNHLY, CDR2 FYNNEI.

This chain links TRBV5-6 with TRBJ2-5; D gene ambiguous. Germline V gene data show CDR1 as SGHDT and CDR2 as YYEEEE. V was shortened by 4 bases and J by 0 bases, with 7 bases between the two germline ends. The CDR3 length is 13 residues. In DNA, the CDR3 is TGTGCCAGCAGCCCGGGTAACCAAGAGACCCAGTACTTC. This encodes CASSPGNQETQYF.

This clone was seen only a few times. The CDR3 region is CASSNTINQPQHF. CDR3 nucleotides: TGTGCCAGTAGTAACACGATAAATCAGCCCCAGCATTTT. The rearrangement links TRBV19 to TRBJ1-5; D gene unclear. The CDR3 totals 13 residues. V was cut by 4 bases and J by 4 bases, with 8 bases left in between. Germline CDR1 reads LNHDA; CDR2 reads SQIVND (reference sequence). The variable domain in full, completed from reference TRBV19 and TRBJ1-5, reads DGGITQSPKYLFRKEGQNVTLSCEQNLNHDAMYWYRQDPGQGLRLIYYSQIVNDFQKGDIAEGYSVSREKKESFPLTVTSAQKNPTAFYLCASSNTINQPQHFGDGTRLSIL.

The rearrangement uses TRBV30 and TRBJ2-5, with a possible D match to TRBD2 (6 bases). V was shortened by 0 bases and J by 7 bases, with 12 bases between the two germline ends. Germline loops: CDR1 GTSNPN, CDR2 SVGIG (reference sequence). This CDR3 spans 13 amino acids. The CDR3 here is CAWSVTAEGTQYF. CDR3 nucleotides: TGTGCCTGGAGTGTAACGGCGGAGGGGACCCAGTACTTC.

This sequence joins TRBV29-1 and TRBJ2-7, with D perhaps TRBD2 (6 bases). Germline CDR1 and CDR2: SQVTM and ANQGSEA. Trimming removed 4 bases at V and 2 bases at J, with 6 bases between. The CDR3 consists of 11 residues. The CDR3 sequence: CSVGEAYEQYF. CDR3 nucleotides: TGCAGCGTTGGGGAGGCCTACGAGCAGTACTTC.

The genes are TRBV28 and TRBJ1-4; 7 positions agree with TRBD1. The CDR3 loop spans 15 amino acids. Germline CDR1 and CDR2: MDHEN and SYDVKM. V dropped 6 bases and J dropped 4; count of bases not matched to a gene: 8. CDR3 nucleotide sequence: TGTGCCAGCAGCTCAGGGGGGAAGGGTAATGAAAAACTGTTTTTT. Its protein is CASSSGGKGNEKLFF.

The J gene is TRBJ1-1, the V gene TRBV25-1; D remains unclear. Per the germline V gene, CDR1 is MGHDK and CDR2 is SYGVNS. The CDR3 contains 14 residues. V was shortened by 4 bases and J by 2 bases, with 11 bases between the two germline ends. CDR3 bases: TGTGCCAGCAGTGCGCAGAGTTCCAACACTGAAGCTTTCTTT. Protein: CASSAQSSNTEAFF.

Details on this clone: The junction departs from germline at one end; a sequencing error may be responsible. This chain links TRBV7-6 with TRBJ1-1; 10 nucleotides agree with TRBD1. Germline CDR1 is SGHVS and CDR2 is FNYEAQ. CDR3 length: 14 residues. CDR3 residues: CASSLDNKGQGLIF. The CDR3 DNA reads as TGTGCCAGCAGCTTAGACAATAAGGGACAGGGGCTGATCTTT.

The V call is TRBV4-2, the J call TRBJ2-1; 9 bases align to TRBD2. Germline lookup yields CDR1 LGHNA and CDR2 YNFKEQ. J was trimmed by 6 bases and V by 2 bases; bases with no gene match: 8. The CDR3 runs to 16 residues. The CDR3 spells CASSQFLAGSANEQFF. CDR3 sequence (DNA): TGTGCCAGCAGCCAATTTCTAGCGGGGAGTGCCAATGAGCAGTTCTTC.

The CDR3 sequence: CASSAEGSYNEQFF. The CDR3 DNA reads TGTGCCAGCTCAGCAGAGGGCTCCTACAATGAGCAGTTCTTC. The V gene is TRBV18, the J gene TRBJ2-1; a weak D match, TRBD2 (5 bases). Deletions cut 5 bases from V and 0 bases from J, with 8 bases between. The CDR3 is 14 amino acids. The germline V gene encodes CDR1 KGHSH and CDR2 LQKENI.

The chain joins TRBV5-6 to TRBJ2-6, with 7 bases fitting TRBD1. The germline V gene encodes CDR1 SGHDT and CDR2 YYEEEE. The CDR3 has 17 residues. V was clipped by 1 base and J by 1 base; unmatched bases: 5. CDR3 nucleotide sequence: TGTGCCAGCAGCTTGTTAAAACAGGGGTCTGGGGCCAACGTCCTGACTTTC. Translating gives CASSLLKQGSGANVLTF.

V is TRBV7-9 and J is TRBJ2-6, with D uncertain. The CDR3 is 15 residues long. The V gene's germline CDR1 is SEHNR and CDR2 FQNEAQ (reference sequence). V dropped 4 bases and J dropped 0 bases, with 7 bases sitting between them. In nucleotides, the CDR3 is TGTGCCAGCAGCTCCTCAGGCTCTGGGGCCAACGTCCTGACTTTC. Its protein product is CASSSSGSGANVLTF.

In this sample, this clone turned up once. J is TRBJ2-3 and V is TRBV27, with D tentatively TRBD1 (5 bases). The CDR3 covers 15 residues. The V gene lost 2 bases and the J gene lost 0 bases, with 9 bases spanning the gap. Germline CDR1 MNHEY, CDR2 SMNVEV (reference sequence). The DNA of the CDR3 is TGTGCCAGCAGTTTAAACAGGCCTAGCACAGATACGCAGTATTTT. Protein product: CASSLNRPSTDTQYF.

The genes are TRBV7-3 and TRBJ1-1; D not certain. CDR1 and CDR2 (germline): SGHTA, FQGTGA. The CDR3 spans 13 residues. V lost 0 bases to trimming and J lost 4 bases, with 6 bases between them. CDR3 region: CASSLTFSTEAFF. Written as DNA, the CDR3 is TGTGCCAGCAGCTTAACCTTCTCCACTGAAGCTTTCTTT.

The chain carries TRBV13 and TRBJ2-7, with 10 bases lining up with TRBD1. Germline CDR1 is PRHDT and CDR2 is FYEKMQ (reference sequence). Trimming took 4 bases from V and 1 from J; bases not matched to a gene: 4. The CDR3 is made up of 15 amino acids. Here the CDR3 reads CASSSTGGRSYEQYF. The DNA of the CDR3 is TGTGCCAGCAGCTCGACAGGGGGCCGGTCCTACGAGCAGTACTTC.

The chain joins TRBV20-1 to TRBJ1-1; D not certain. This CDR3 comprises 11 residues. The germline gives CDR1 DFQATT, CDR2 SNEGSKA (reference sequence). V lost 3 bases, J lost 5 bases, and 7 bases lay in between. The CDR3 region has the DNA TGCAGTGCTAGTCGGGTTACTGAAGCTTTCTTT. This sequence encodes CSASRVTEAFF.

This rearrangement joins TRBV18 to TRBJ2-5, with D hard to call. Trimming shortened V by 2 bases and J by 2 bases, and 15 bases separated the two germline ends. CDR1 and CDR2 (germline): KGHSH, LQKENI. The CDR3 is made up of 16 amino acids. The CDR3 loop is CASSPLSGGKQETQYF. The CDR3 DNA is TGTGCCAGCTCACCATTAAGTGGTGGCAAGCAAGAGACCCAGTACTTC. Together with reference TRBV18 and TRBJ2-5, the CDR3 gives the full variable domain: NAGVMQNPRHLVRRRGQEARLRCSPMKGHSHVYWYRQLPEEGLKFMVYLQKENIIDESGMPKERFSAEFPKEGPSILRIQQVVRGDSAAYFCASSPLSGGKQETQYFGPGTRLLVL.